This T cell receptor (beta chain) was retrieved from a study of cytotoxic CD8 clonotypes in ibrutinib-treated CLL. The protocol was immunoSEQ multiplex PCR, while the TCRdb copy is restricted to in-frame clones and leaves out a portion. The sample lists approximately 190,000 clones; 60% to 80% were seen once. Unmatched junction bases numbered 8, after V lost 4 bases and J lost 8 bases. Per germline, CDR1 SNHLY and CDR2 FYNNEI. The CDR3 extends over 14 amino acids. The sequence came from a human donor with chronic lymphocytic leukemia. The chain is built from TRBV2 and TRBJ1-2; 9 nucleotides align to TRBD1. The starting material was PBMCs, obtained after 12 months of ibrutinib treatment. The CDR3 loop reads CASSADRGYEGYTF. The CDR3 nucleotides are TGTGCCAGCAGTGCGGACAGGGGATATGAGGGCTACACCTTC.